The 4 T cell receptor beta chains listed next were all sequenced from one sample in a study of cytomegalovirus exposure and HLA in healthy donors. PCR used 60 Vbeta primers and 13 Jbeta primers. Using immunoSEQ multiplex PCR, the repertoire was profiled, and TCRdb retains in-frame clones only, with some absent. The sample contains 150,000 or so clones, more than 70% of which appear only once. Sequencing was carried out using PBMCs. These TCRs come from a male donor in good health and CMV-seronegative.

V is TRBV6-5 and J is TRBJ2-7; a possible D gene is TRBD2 (6 bases). The CDR3 is 13 residues long. Germline V gene lookup returns CDR1 MNHEY and CDR2 SVGAGI. The V and J ends lost 6 bases and 1 base respectively, with 10 bases between them. DNA of the CDR3: TGTGCCAGCAGCCGGGACTTGTCCTACGAGCAGTACTTC. Its translation: CASSRDLSYEQYF.

The rearrangement uses TRBV7-2 and TRBJ1-5; D is undetermined. CDR3 length: 13 residues. Germline V gene data show CDR1 as SGHTA and CDR2 as FQGNSA. Trimming removed 6 bases at V and 7 bases at J, with 13 bases between. CDR3 DNA sequence: TGTGCCAGCAGTCTCGGGATGGCCCAGCCCCAGCATTTT. The encoded protein is CASSLGMAQPQHF.

The V gene is TRBV7-2, the J gene TRBJ2-5, with D possibly matching TRBD2 (6 bases). This CDR3 comprises 15 residues. The ends were cut back, 5 bases at V and 0 bases at J, with 13 bases in the middle. Germline-derived CDR1 and CDR2 are SGHTA and FQGNSA. CDR3 region: CASSVGDWYQETQYF. The CDR3 DNA follows: TGTGCCAGCAGCGTGGGGGACTGGTACCAAGAGACCCAGTACTTC.

This clone was picked up one time. CDR3 sequence (DNA): TGTGCCAGCAGTTACTCTGGAGGGAGCACAGATACGCAGTATTTT. As protein: CASSYSGGSTDTQYF. The chain uses TRBV6-6 and TRBJ2-3; D possibly corresponds to TRBD2 (6 bases). The CDR3 contains 15 residues. V was shortened by 0 bases and J by 0 bases, with 7 bases between the two germline ends. Germline-derived CDR1 and CDR2 are MNHNY and SVGAGI (reference sequence).